Listed below are T cell receptor beta chains from one sample, sequenced in a study of T cells in Graves' hyperthyroidism and ophthalmopathy. TCRdb reprocessed the multiplex PCR reads via MiXCR and lists one record per CDR3 protein. The sample has 110,000 to 150,000 distinct CDR3 sequences, approximately 20% seen once. The sequenced sample was blood. These receptors came from a woman aged 50 to 60 with Graves' hyperthyroidism that later progressed to Graves' ophthalmopathy. CDR3s include the opening cysteine and the closing phenylalanine or tryptophan. D genes are given only for firm matches. Clone sizes are given selectively: once, few, many, or a class where the clone is expanded.

16,-,TRBJ2-1,TRBD1,TRBV12-3/TRBV12-4,CTSRHLPGQGGNEQFF,TGTACCAGCAGGCACTTACCGGGACAGGGCGGCAATGAGCAGTTCTTC
14,once,TRBJ2-3,TRBD1,TRBV12-3/TRBV12-4,CASSETGGTDTQYF,TGTGCCAGCAGTGAAACAGGGGGGACAGATACGCAGTATTTT
11,many,TRBJ1-1,-,TRBV12-3/TRBV12-4,CASSLQSEAFF,TGTGCCAGCAGTTTACAGAGTGAAGCTTTCTTT
13,many,TRBJ2-2,-,TRBV27,CASRKSGTGELFF,TGTGCCAGCAGAAAAAGCGGCACCGGGGAGCTGTTTTTT
14,-,TRBJ2-3,-,TRBV25-1,CASTGALNTDTQYF,TGTGCCAGCACAGGGGCCCTAAACACAGATACGCAGTATTTT
17,many,TRBJ1-1,TRBD1,TRBV14,CASSHGSGDSPNTEAFF,TGTGCCAGCAGCCATGGGTCGGGGGACAGTCCGAACACTGAAGCTTTCTTT
14,many,TRBJ2-5,-,TRBV7-9,CASSSGRIQETQYF,TGTGCCAGCAGCTCCGGACGCATTCAAGAGACCCAGTACTTC
14,many,TRBJ2-7,-,TRBV20-1,CSARGGGAAYEQYF,TGCAGTGCCCGAGGGGGGGGAGCGGCCTACGAGCAGTACTTC
13,few,TRBJ1-2,-,TRBV14,CASSQRRYYGYTF,TGTGCCAGCAGCCAAAGGAGGTACTATGGCTACACCTTC
16,-,TRBJ1-1,TRBD1,TRBV28,CASSHLGQGLRTEAFF,TGTGCCAGCAGCCACCTCGGACAGGGGCTAAGGACTGAAGCTTTCTTT
17,many,TRBJ1-4,TRBD1,TRBV5-1,CASSLSPPGQVNEKLFF,TGCGCCAGCAGCTTGTCCCCCCCGGGACAGGTTAATGAAAAACTGTTTTTT
15,-,TRBJ2-2,TRBD2,TRBV6-1,CASRDFSGRAGELFF,TGTGCCAGCAGAGATTTCAGCGGGAGGGCCGGGGAGCTGTTTTTT
14,-,TRBJ2-1,-,TRBV5-1,CASSRSGYWDEQFF,TGCGCCAGCAGTCGTAGCGGTTACTGGGATGAGCAGTTCTTC
13,many,TRBJ2-2,-,TRBV3-1,CASSQAPSGELFF,TGTGCCAGCAGCCAAGCACCATCCGGGGAGCTGTTTTTT
16,many,TRBJ2-1,TRBD2,TRBV18,CASSLDRGRAINEQFF,TGTGCCAGCTCACTGGACCGCGGGAGGGCAATCAATGAGCAGTTCTTC
12,many,TRBJ1-6,-,TRBV12-3/TRBV12-4,CASRRDNSPLHF,TGTGCCAGCAGACGGGACAATTCACCCCTCCACTTT
14,many,TRBJ1-1,-,TRBV11-2,CASSLDQGRSVAFF,TGTGCCAGCAGCTTAGATCAGGGCAGGTCCGTGGCTTTCTTT
15,few,TRBJ2-2,-,TRBV20-1,CSARVQGSGTGELFF,TGCAGTGCTAGAGTTCAGGGGTCGGGCACCGGGGAGCTGTTTTTT
13,-,TRBJ1-1,TRBD1,TRBV2,CASSRQGWTEAFF,TGTGCCAGCAGTCGACAGGGGTGGACTGAAGCTTTCTTT
17,many,TRBJ2-5,TRBD1,TRBV6-2/TRBV6-3,CASRDRTGEGHQETQYF,TGTGCCAGCAGGGATAGAACAGGGGAAGGCCACCAAGAGACCCAGTACTTC
13,-,TRBJ1-5,-,TRBV2,CASSPTSNQPQHF,TGTGCCAGCAGTCCGACAAGCAATCAGCCCCAGCATTTT
20,-,TRBJ2-1,TRBD2,TRBV11-2,CASSLDFLGTSGRTNNEQFF,TGTGCCAGCAGCTTAGACTTTTTAGGGACTAGCGGGAGGACTAACAATGAGCAGTTCTTC
16,many,TRBJ2-1,TRBD1,TRBV12-5,CASGFTGGSSYNEQFF,TGTGCTAGTGGATTCACAGGGGGCAGCTCCTACAATGAGCAGTTCTTC
12,many,TRBJ1-5,TRBD1,TRBV20-1,CSARTGPQPQHF,TGCAGTGCCCGGACAGGTCCTCAGCCCCAGCATTTT
13,many,TRBJ1-2,-,TRBV20-1,CSARGRTVYGYTF,TGCAGTGCTAGGGGGAGGACAGTCTATGGCTACACCTTC
13,many,TRBJ1-4,TRBD1,TRBV29-1,CSAGGQGGEKLFF,TGCAGCGCCGGGGGACAGGGAGGTGAAAAACTGTTTTTT
16,-,TRBJ2-1,TRBD2,TRBV20-1,CSTRHQLAGSYNEQFF,TGCAGTACTAGACACCAACTAGCGGGATCATACAATGAGCAGTTCTTC
14,-,TRBJ2-3,-,TRBV7-8,CASSLKRGIGTQYF,TGTGCCAGCAGCCTCAAACGCGGGATAGGCACGCAGTATTTT
15,many,TRBJ1-2,-,TRBV7-2,CASSSGRGANYGYTF,TGTGCCAGCAGCTCGGGGCGGGGGGCGAACTATGGCTACACCTTC
13,many,TRBJ1-2,-,TRBV27,CASSLRDQHGYTF,TGTGCCAGCAGTCTCCGGGACCAACATGGCTACACCTTC
18,-,TRBJ2-1,-,TRBV7-8,CASSPLPGLTGSTNEQFF,TGTGCCAGCAGCCCCCTCCCGGGGTTGACCGGGAGTACTAATGAGCAGTTCTTC
12,many,TRBJ2-3,-,TRBV12-3/TRBV12-4,CASSFLGDTQYF,TGTGCCAGCAGTTTCCTGGGAGATACGCAGTATTTT
18,many,TRBJ2-2,TRBD2,TRBV6-1,CASSEKGSGSGNPGELFF,TGTGCCAGCAGTGAAAAGGGTAGCGGGAGTGGTAATCCCGGGGAGCTGTTTTTT
14,many,TRBJ2-5,-,TRBV12-3/TRBV12-4,CASSLLARAETQYF,TGTGCCAGCAGTTTACTAGCTCGGGCAGAGACCCAGTACTTC
14,few,TRBJ2-7,-,TRBV3-1,CASSQGHSGYEQYF,TGTGCCAGCAGCCAAGGCCATAGCGGTTACGAGCAGTACTTC
13,-,TRBJ2-7,-,TRBV30,CAWSRVGGHEQYF,TGTGCCTGGAGCCGAGTGGGGGGACACGAGCAGTACTTC
17,-,TRBJ2-1,TRBD2,TRBV19,CASSIDVGLADSNEQFF,TGTGCCAGTAGTATAGATGTGGGACTAGCGGACTCAAATGAGCAGTTCTTC
14,-,TRBJ2-6,-,TRBV27,CASGRSSGANVLTF,TGTGCCAGCGGACGTAGCTCTGGGGCCAACGTCCTGACTTTC
17,-,TRBJ2-5,TRBD2,TRBV28,CASSSLVSGRAIQTQYF,TGTGCCAGCAGTTCCCTAGTTAGCGGGAGGGCCATACAGACCCAGTACTTC
16,few,TRBJ2-3,-,TRBV12-3/TRBV12-4,CASTLGLVRGTDTQYF,TGTGCCAGCACCCTCGGTCTAGTGAGGGGCACAGATACGCAGTATTTT
14,many,TRBJ2-1,TRBD1,TRBV28,CASSRRQGYNEQFF,TGTGCCAGCAGTCGAAGACAGGGCTACAATGAGCAGTTCTTC